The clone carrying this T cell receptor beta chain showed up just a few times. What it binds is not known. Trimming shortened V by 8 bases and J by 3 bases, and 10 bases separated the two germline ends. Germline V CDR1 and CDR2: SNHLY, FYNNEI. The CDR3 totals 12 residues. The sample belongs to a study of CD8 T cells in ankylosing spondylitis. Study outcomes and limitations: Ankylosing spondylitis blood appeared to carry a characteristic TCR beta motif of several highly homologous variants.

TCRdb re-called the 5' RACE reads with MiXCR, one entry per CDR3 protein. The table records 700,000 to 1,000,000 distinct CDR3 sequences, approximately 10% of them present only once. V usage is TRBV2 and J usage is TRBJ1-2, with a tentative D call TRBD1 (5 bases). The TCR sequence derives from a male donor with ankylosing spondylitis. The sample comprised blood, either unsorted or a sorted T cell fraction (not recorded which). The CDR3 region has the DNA TGTGCCAGCCTGTGGGGGTACTATGGCTACACCTTC. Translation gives CASLWGYYGYTF.